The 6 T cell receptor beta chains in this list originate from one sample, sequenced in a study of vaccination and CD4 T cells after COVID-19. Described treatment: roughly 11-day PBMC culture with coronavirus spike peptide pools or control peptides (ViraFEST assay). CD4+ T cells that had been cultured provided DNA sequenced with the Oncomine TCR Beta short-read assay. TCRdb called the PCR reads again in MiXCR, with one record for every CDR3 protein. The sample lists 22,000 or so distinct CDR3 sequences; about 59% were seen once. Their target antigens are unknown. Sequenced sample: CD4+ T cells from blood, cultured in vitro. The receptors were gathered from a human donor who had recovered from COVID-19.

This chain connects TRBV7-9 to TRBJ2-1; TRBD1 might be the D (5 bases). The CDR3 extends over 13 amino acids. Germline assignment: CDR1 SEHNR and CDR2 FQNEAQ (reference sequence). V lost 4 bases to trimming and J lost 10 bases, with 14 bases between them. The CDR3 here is CASSSFGAMEQFF. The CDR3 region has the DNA TGTGCCAGCAGCTCTTTTGGGGCCATGGAGCAGTTCTTC. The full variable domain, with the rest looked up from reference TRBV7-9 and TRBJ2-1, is DTGVSQNPRHKITKRGQNVTFRCDPISEHNRLYWYRQTLGQGPEFLTYFQNEAQLEKSRLLSDRFSAERPKGSFSTLEIQRTEQGDSAMYLCASSSFGAMEQFFGPGTRLTVL.

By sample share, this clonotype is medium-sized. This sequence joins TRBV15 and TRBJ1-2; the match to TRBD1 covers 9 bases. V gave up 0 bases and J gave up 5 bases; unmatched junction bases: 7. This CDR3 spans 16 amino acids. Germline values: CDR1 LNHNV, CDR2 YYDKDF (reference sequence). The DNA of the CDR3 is TGTGCCACCAGCAGAGATAGTTGGGACAGGGCATATGGCTACACCTTC. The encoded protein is CATSRDSWDRAYGYTF.

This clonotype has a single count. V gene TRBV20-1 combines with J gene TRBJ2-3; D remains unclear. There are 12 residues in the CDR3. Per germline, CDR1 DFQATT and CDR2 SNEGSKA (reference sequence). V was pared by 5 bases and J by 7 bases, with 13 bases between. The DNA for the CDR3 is TGCAGTGCTGACCCGGCCGGGTATACGCAGTATTTT. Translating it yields CSADPAGYTQYF.

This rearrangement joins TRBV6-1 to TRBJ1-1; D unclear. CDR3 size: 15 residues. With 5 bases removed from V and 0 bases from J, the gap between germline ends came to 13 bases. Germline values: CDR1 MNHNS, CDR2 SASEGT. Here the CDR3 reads CASSQHTALNTEAFF. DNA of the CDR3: TGTGCCAGCAGTCAACACACGGCCCTGAACACTGAAGCTTTCTTT.

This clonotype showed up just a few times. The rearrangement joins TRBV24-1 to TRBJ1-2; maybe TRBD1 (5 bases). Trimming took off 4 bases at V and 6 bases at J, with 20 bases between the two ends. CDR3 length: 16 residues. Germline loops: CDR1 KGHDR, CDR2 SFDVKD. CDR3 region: CATSDGRLGRVDGYTF. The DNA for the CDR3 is TGTGCCACCAGTGACGGGAGGTTGGGCAGGGTAGATGGCTACACCTTC.

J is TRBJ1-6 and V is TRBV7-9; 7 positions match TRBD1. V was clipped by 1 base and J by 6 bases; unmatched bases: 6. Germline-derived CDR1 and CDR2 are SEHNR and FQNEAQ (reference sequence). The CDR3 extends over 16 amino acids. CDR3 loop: CASSLVPGQSNSPLHF. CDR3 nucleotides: TGTGCCAGCAGCTTAGTTCCGGGACAGTCTAATTCACCCCTCCACTTT. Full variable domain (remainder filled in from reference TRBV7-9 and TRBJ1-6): DTGVSQNPRHKITKRGQNVTFRCDPISEHNRLYWYRQTLGQGPEFLTYFQNEAQLEKSRLLSDRFSAERPKGSFSTLEIQRTEQGDSAMYLCASSLVPGQSNSPLHFGNGTRLTVT.